This T cell receptor (beta chain) is drawn from a study of blood T cell repertoires in COVID-19. Study at large: PBMCs, B-cell-depleted T cells, or T cells provided the cDNA or gDNA that made up the material.

In the authors' methods: Reference gene primer amplification gave nucleated cell count estimates. Only in-frame clones appear in the TCRdb table, and some are missing; sequencing was by immunoSEQ multiplex PCR. V, J and clone size are those of that table, while D and trimming were read from the DNA. The sample holds a few hundred thousand clones; roughly 85% are singletons and the top ten take around 3.3%. The CDR3 runs to 17 residues. From germline, CDR1 is LGHDT and CDR2 YNNKEL (reference sequence). V lost 0 bases and J 7 bases, leaving 19 bases between the germline ends. The sample taken for sequencing was peripheral blood. The receptor's source is a young woman with acute or convalescent COVID-19. The V call is TRBV3-1 (or the pseudogene TRBV3-2), the J call TRBJ2-1; D possibly corresponds to TRBD2 (7 bases). The CDR3 sequence is CASSQDVGGPSGNEQFF. CDR3 nucleotide sequence: TGTGCCAGCAGCCAAGACGTCGGGGGGCCCTCTGGGAATGAGCAGTTCTTC.